A single sample gave rise to the 30 T cell receptor beta chains below, sequenced in a study of blood T cells in healthy people across ages (dated by TCRdb to 2013 to 2016). Receptor amplification or capture employed 5' RACE. TCRdb lists the instrument as Illumina HiSeq 2500. A second PCR of about 6 to 12 cycles was run with a J-beta primer mix and a sample-barcoded 5' primer. Starting from the raw public reads, TCRdb applied fastp trimming at Q25, assembled clones with MiXCR and retained in-frame beta chains. Every CDR3 protein is listed once, alongside the most common genes and DNA of its rows. The sample data list fewer than 800,000 distinct CDR3 sequences, and approximately 30% of these were observed just once. The ten largest clones take up 15% to 19% of the sample. Material: blood. The receptors shown here come from a woman of 80 years or more in good health. Donor details come from another sample of the same person, matched by shared clones.

This chain joins TRBV2 and TRBJ1-2, with D possibly being TRBD1 (5 bases). The CDR3 spans 15 residues. The ends were cut back, 6 bases at V and 4 bases at J, with 18 bases in the middle. Germline values: CDR1 SNHLY, CDR2 FYNNEI. The chain's CDR3 is CASSATRGVSYGYTF. CDR3 sequence (DNA): TGTGCCAGCAGCGCCACTAGGGGAGTCAGCTATGGCTACACCTTC.

This clonotype has only a few counts. A single base separates this from a much larger clone, so it may be a read error. This chain links TRBV20-1 with TRBJ2-5; 8 positions agree with TRBD2. The CDR3 has 12 amino acids. From germline, CDR1 is DFQATT and CDR2 SNEGSKA (reference sequence). J gave up 11 bases and V 2 bases, and 7 bases lay outside the gene matches. CDR3 in DNA: TGCAGTGCTAGAATTCCGGGACTAGAGCAGTACTTC. Its protein product is CSARIPGLEQYF.

The chain has TRBV7-3 and TRBJ2-1; 8 nucleotides align to TRBD2. The CDR3 has 15 amino acids. CDR1 SGHTA and CDR2 FQGTGA come from the germline V gene. V lost 5 bases to trimming and J lost 4 bases; unmatched junction nucleotides: 7. The CDR3 DNA sequence: TGTGCCAGCAGCCCAGGTAGCGGGACTTACAATGAGCAGTTCTTC. Translation: CASSPGSGTYNEQFF.

Many counts were recorded for this clonotype. The chain joins TRBV30 to TRBJ2-4; D is uncertain. Germline loops: CDR1 GTSNPN, CDR2 SVGIG (reference sequence). The CDR3 has 12 residues. The V end lost 3 bases, the J end lost 8 bases, and 11 bases lay between the germline ends. The CDR3 here is CAWSANSDIQYF. As DNA, the CDR3 is TGTGCCTGGAGCGCTAATTCGGACATTCAGTACTTC.

This clonotype showed up just a few times. A much larger clone lies one base from this, so it may be a read error. The chain combines TRBV28 with TRBJ2-1; 12 bases line up with TRBD2. The J call may not be correct, given that the DNA end is closer to TRBJ2-7. Germline V CDR1 and CDR2: MDHEN, SYDVKM. CDR3 size: 15 residues. The CDR3 DNA follows: TGTGCATCGGCTAGCGGGGGGGCCGCCTACAATGAGCAGTACTTC. It specifies CASASGGAAYNEQYF.

This clonotype was picked up many times. The rearrangement uses TRBV27 and TRBJ2-7; TRBD2 matches at 7 bases. The CDR3 has 12 residues. V lost 4 bases and J lost 6; bases outside the gene matches: 3. Germline V gene data show CDR1 as MNHEY and CDR2 as SMNVEV (reference sequence). CDR3 residues: CASSWRGSEQYF. In DNA form, the CDR3 reads TGTGCCAGCAGTTGGCGGGGGAGCGAGCAGTACTTC.

The gene calls are TRBV4-1 and TRBJ1-1; weak D call: TRBD1 (6 bases). The germline V gene encodes CDR1 MGHRA and CDR2 YSYEKL. This CDR3 is built from 18 residues. V lost 0 bases to trimming and J lost 2 bases, with 19 bases between them. Written as DNA, the CDR3 is TGCGCCAGCAGCCAAGAGTTCTGGGGGCCCGGTCGTAACACTGAAGCTTTCTTT. This gives the protein CASSQEFWGPGRNTEAFF.

This clonotype was counted many times. The chain uses TRBV11-2 and TRBJ2-7; 8 bases agree with TRBD1. CDR1 is SGHAT, CDR2 FQNNGV, per germline. Trimming at V came to 1 base and at J to 4 bases, leaving 9 bases not matched to a gene. The CDR3 has 16 amino acids. CDR3 protein: CASSLGVGTGHYEQYF. The CDR3 DNA follows: TGTGCCAGCAGCTTAGGGGTGGGGACAGGACATTACGAGCAGTACTTC.

A note on this clonotype: This may be a read error, as it is one base from a much larger clone. The V and J genes are TRBV21-1 and TRBJ1-2; TRBD1, the table's D call, was not compared with the DNA. TRBV21-1 is annotated as a pseudogene. The CDR3 has 15 amino acids. This CDR3 is CASSKPDRRGYGYTF. The DNA of the CDR3 is TGTGCCAGCAGCAAACCCGACAGAAGAGGTTATGGCTACACCTTC.

As regards this clonotype: Given a much more abundant clone one base away, this may be a read error. The chain employs TRBV4-1 and TRBJ1-4; perhaps TRBD1 as D (5 bases). This CDR3 comprises 15 residues. Germline V CDR1 and CDR2: MGHRA, YSYEKL. The CDR3 is CASTGSGTGNEKRFF. CDR3 DNA: TGCGCCAGCACCGGATCTGGGACGGGGAATGAAAAACGGTTTTTT.

This clonotype was seen many times. The chain carries TRBV6-6 and TRBJ2-7; TRBD1 matches 9 bases. V was pared by 5 bases and J by 5 bases, with 16 bases of the junction left unmatched. The length of the CDR3 is 17 residues. Germline lookup yields CDR1 MNHNY and CDR2 SVGAGI (reference sequence). CDR3 sequence reads: CASSPLLPGQGIDEQYF. The CDR3 DNA reads TGTGCCAGCAGTCCGCTTTTACCGGGACAGGGCATCGACGAGCAGTACTTC.

The chain joins TRBV6-6 to TRBJ2-5; TRBD1 might be the D (7 bases). This CDR3 is built from 17 residues. Germline V gene sequence: CDR1 MNHNY, CDR2 SVGAGI (reference sequence). V lost 6 bases and J 6 bases, leaving 26 bases between the germline ends. The CDR3 nucleotides are TGTGCCAGCAGCCAAAAGGGGGCCTCCAGGGGAGGAAAGACCCAGTACTTC. Protein: CASSQKGASRGGKTQYF.

The V call is TRBV7-2, the J call TRBJ1-5; possible D gene TRBD1, 6 bases. The CDR3 is 15 residues long. With 5 bases removed from V and 4 bases from J, the gap between germline ends came to 15 bases. Per germline, CDR1 SGHTA and CDR2 FQGNSA. CDR3 DNA: TGTGCCAGCAGCACACAGGGAAGCGGGAATCAGCCCCAGCATTTT. Its protein is CASSTQGSGNQPQHF.

The chain's CDR3 is CASSFRGGRETQYF. CDR3 nucleotide sequence: TGTGCCAGCAGTTTCCGGGGGGGCCGAGAGACCCAGTACTTC. The rearrangement joins TRBV12-3 or TRBV12-4 to TRBJ2-5; 8 nucleotides line up with TRBD2. The CDR3 spans 14 residues. Trimming removed 3 bases from V and 4 bases from J; junction bases left unmatched: 4.

The CDR3 region has the DNA TGCAGTGCTAGAGTGGGGAACAACCACCAAATAGATACGCAGTATTTT. Protein sequence: CSARVGNNHQIDTQYF. The V call is TRBV20-1, the J call TRBJ2-3, with unresolved D. The CDR3 totals 16 residues. Deletions cut 1 base from V and 5 bases from J, with 19 bases between. The germline CDR1 and CDR2 sequences are DFQATT and SNEGSKA (reference sequence).

The V call is TRBV4-3, the J call TRBJ1-1, with 11 bases identical to TRBD1. The ends lost 2 bases at V and 3 bases at J; junction bases unmatched: 8. The germline V gene has CDR1 LGHNA and CDR2 YSLEER. The CDR3 contains 17 residues. The CDR3 protein is CASSQSIGGQGDTEAFF. CDR3 DNA sequence: TGCGCCAGCAGCCAATCTATCGGGGGACAGGGGGACACTGAAGCTTTCTTT.

This clonotype was found a few times. A read error may be the cause here, since a much bigger clone is one base away. This rearrangement joins TRBV6-6 to TRBJ2-4; a possible D gene is TRBD2 (6 bases). The V end lost 9 bases, the J end lost 5 bases, and 23 bases lay between the germline ends. Per the germline V gene, CDR1 is MNHNY and CDR2 is SVGAGI (reference sequence). The CDR3 extends over 16 amino acids. CDR3 sequence (DNA): TGTGCCAGTAAACCTCGTTCGGGGGAGGCCCAAAACATTCAGTACTTC. Translation: CASKPRSGEAQNIQYF.

This clonotype was observed at least ten times. The genes are TRBV2 and TRBJ2-1, with TRBD2 matching over 8 bases. V lost 11 bases and J lost 0; bases outside the gene matches: 6. Per the germline V gene, CDR1 is SNHLY and CDR2 is FYNNEI. CDR3 length: 14 amino acids. DNA of the CDR3: TGTGCCTCTCGACTAGCGAGCTCCTACAATGAGCAGTTCTTC. It specifies CASRLASSYNEQFF. Based on the CDR3 plus reference TRBV2 and TRBJ2-1, the full variable domain is EPEVTQTPSHQVTQMGQEVILRCVPISNHLYFYWYRQILGQKVEFLVSFYNNEISEKSEIFDDQFSVERPDGSNFTLKIRSTKLEDSAMYFCASRLASSYNEQFFGPGTRLTVL.

In nucleotides, the CDR3 is TGTGCCAGCAGTCCCCCTCGGGACGGGGATAGATATTGGCACGAGCAGTACTTC. This translates into CASSPPRDGDRYWHEQYF. The gene calls are TRBV27 and TRBJ2-4; D is perhaps TRBD1 or TRBD2 (5 bases each). TRBJ2-7 explains the end of the DNA better; the J call may be wrong. The CDR3 is made up of 18 amino acids. From germline, CDR1 is MNHEY and CDR2 SMNVEV (reference sequence).

The rearrangement uses TRBV6-1 and TRBJ1-1; D gene uncertain. The CDR3 is made up of 14 amino acids. V was cut by 4 bases and J by 1 base, with 10 bases left in between. CDR1 and CDR2 (germline): MNHNS, SASEGT. The CDR3 nucleotides read TGTGCCAGCAGTGCAACACAGACGAACACTGAAGCTTTCTTT. Translating gives CASSATQTNTEAFF.

This clonotype was seen many times. This chain uses TRBV29-1 with TRBJ1-2; D remains unclear. V lost 2 bases and J 4 bases, leaving 11 bases between the germline ends. This CDR3 region has 13 residues. The V gene's germline CDR1 is SQVTM and CDR2 ANQGSEA. This chain's CDR3 is CSVEPGLSYGYTF. CDR3 nucleotide sequence: TGCAGCGTTGAACCAGGACTGAGCTATGGCTACACCTTC.

This clonotype was counted a few times. V and J are TRBV3-1 and TRBJ2-7; tentatively, D is TRBD1 or TRBD2 (5 bases each). Per the germline V gene, CDR1 is LGHDT and CDR2 is YNNKEL (reference sequence). The CDR3 extends over 15 amino acids. Deletions cut 0 bases from V and 5 bases from J, with 14 bases between. In nucleotides, the CDR3 is TGTGCCAGCAGCCAAGAGGGACCTGGGTCCCACGAGCAGTACTTC. It encodes CASSQEGPGSHEQYF.

At least ten counts were recorded for this clonotype. This sequence joins TRBV27 and TRBJ2-1; D is possibly TRBD2 (6 bases). Germline CDR1 reads MNHEY; CDR2 reads SMNVEV (reference sequence). This CDR3 contains 16 residues. V lost 3 bases to trimming and J lost 4 bases, with 16 bases between them. The CDR3 sequence is CASSLTGGRLYNEQFF. Written as DNA, the CDR3 is TGTGCCAGCAGTTTGACCGGGGGAAGGCTTTACAATGAGCAGTTCTTC.

The chain couples TRBV20-1 to TRBJ1-5, with D possibly TRBD1 on 6 matching bases. Trimming left V 4 bases short and J 7 bases short, with 11 bases between. In germline, CDR1 is DFQATT, CDR2 SNEGSKA (reference sequence). CDR3 length: 12 residues. CDR3 amino acids: CSANGGGQPQHF. The CDR3 DNA reads as TGCAGTGCTAACGGGGGCGGGCAGCCCCAGCATTTT.

Comments on this clonotype: This may arise from a read error, as a much more abundant clone is one base away. This chain connects TRBV3-1 to TRBJ1-6; the match to TRBD1 covers 8 bases. The junction had 10 bases not matched to a gene; V was cut back by 5 bases and J by 7 bases. Germline-derived CDR1 and CDR2 are LGHDT and YNNKEL (reference sequence). This CDR3 spans 16 amino acids. The CDR3 spells CASSAPGQGGNSPLHF. The CDR3 DNA follows: TGTGCCAGCAGCGCACCTGGACAGGGTGGGAATTCACCCCTCCACTTT.

J is TRBJ2-1 and V is TRBV7-3; possibly TRBD2 for D (6 bases). Per germline, CDR1 SGHTA and CDR2 FQGTGA. The CDR3 has 17 amino acids. V lost 8 bases to trimming and J lost 0 bases, with 20 bases between them. Here the CDR3 DNA reads TGTGCCAGCCCCCTCACCGGGACTTTTATCTCCTACAATGAGCAGTTCTTC. The encoded protein is CASPLTGTFISYNEQFF.

This clonotype has a handful of counts. With a much larger clone just one base away, this may be a read error. This chain links TRBV7-8 with TRBJ2-7; D call uncertain. The CDR3 sequence is 14 residues long. Germline V gives CDR1 SGHVS, CDR2 FQNEAQ. The CDR3, as DNA: TGTGCCAGCAGCTACGGGTATCAGTCCTACGGGCAGTACTTC. It translates to CASSYGYQSYGQYF.

This clonotype came up many times. This rearrangement joins TRBV18 to TRBJ2-1; no definite D call. V lost 6 bases and J lost 6, with 12 bases in between. The CDR3 runs to 13 residues. CDR1 is KGHSH, CDR2 LQKENI, per germline. The CDR3 spells CASSTVAGNEQFF. The CDR3 DNA reads TGTGCCAGCTCTACCGTGGCAGGCAATGAGCAGTTCTTC.

This clonotype was counted many times. The chain joins TRBV4-3 to TRBJ2-1; TRBD2 matches 9 bases. CDR3 length: 18 residues. Germline V lookup: CDR1 LGHNA, CDR2 YSLEER. V trimming: 0 bases; J trimming: 7 bases; junction bases outside the gene matches: 13. CDR3: CASSQEPAYGGGVNEQFF. The CDR3 nucleotides are TGCGCCAGCAGCCAAGAGCCCGCCTACGGCGGGGGGGTGAATGAGCAGTTCTTC.

The chain carries TRBV30 and TRBJ2-5; TRBD2 might be the D (6 bases). The CDR3 consists of 13 residues. Looked up from germline, CDR1 is GTSNPN and CDR2 is SVGIG (reference sequence). The CDR3 coding sequence is TGTGCTGGGGAGGCCATCCTGGGGGAGACCCAGTACTTC. This encodes CAGEAILGETQYF.